This TCR beta chain was obtained from a study of blood T cell repertoires in COVID-19. Study-level background: The United States, Italy and Spain provided the acute and convalescent COVID-19 samples.

The CDR3 is 15 amino acids. The germline CDR1 and CDR2 sequences are ENHRY and SYGVKD. V lost 7 bases to trimming and J lost 1 base; unmatched junction nucleotides: 6. Libraries were prepared by immunoSEQ multiplex PCR; TCRdb keeps only in-frame clonotypes and omits some of them. In the table there are roughly 220,000 clones, 80% to 90% of which are singletons. The sequence derives from a woman aged 18 to 35 in a cohort exposed to, infected with or recovered from COVID-19 (not recorded which). Material: PBMCs or T cells enriched from blood (not recorded which). This sequence joins TRBV10-3 and TRBJ1-1; 10 bases line up with TRBD1. The CDR3 spells CAIMSGDRGNTEAFF. CDR3 coding DNA: TGTGCCATCATGAGCGGGGACAGGGGGAACACTGAAGCTTTCTTT.